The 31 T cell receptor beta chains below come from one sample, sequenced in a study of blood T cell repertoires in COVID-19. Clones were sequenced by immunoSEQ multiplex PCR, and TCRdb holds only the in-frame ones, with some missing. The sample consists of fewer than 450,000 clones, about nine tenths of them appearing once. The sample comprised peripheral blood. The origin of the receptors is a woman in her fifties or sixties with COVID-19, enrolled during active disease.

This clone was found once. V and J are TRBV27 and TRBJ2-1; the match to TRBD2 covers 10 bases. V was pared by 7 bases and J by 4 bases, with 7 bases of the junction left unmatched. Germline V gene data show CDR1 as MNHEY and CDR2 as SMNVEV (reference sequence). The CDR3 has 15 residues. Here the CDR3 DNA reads TGTGCCAGCACCGCTGCAGCGGGGGGGTACAATGAGCAGTTCTTC. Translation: CASTAAAGGYNEQFF.

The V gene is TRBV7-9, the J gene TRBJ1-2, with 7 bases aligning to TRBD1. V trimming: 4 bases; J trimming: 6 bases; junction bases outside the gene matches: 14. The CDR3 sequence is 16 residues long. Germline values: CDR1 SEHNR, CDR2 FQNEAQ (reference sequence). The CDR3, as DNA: TGTGCCAGCAGCTGGCCCCATCGACAGGGTCCGGATGGCTACACCTTC. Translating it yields CASSWPHRQGPDGYTF.

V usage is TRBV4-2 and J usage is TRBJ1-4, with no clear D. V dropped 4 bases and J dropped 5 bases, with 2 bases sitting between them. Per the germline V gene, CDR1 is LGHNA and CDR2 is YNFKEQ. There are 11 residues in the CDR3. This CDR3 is CASSLNEKLFF. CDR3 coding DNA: TGTGCCAGCAGCCTAAATGAAAAACTGTTTTTT.

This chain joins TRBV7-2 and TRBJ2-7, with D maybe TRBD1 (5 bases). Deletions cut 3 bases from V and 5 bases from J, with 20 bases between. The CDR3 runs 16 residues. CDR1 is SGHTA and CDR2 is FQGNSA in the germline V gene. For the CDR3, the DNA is TGTGCCAGCAGCTTGGGGTTCTGGGGCCTTGATAACGAGCAGTACTTC. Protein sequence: CASSLGFWGLDNEQYF. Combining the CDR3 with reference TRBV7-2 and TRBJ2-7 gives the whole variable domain GAGVSQSPSNKVTEKGKDVELRCDPISGHTALYWYRQSLGQGLEFLIYFQGNSAPDKSGLPSDRFSAERTGGSVSTLTIQRTQQEDSAVYLCASSLGFWGLDNEQYFGPGTRLTVT.

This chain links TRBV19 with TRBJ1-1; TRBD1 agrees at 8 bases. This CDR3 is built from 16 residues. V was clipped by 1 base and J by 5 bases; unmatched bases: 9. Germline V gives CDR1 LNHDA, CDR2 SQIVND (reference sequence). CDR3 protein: CASSIVPSGGYTEAFF. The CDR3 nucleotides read TGTGCCAGTAGTATAGTTCCATCAGGGGGCTATACTGAAGCTTTCTTT.

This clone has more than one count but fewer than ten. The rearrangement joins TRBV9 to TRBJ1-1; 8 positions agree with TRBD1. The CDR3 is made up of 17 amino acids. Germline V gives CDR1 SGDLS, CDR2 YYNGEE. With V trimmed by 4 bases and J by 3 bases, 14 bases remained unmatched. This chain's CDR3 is CASSSPRAGGEDTEAFF. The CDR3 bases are TGTGCCAGCAGCTCCCCCAGGGCAGGGGGCGAGGACACTGAAGCTTTCTTT.

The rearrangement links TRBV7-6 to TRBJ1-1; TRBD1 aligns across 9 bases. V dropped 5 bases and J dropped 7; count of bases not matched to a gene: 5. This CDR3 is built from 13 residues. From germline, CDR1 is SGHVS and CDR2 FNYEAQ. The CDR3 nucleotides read TGTGCCAGCAGCCCCAGGACAGGGGATGAAGCTTTCTTT. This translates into CASSPRTGDEAFF. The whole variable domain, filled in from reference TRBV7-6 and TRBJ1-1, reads GAGVSQSPRYKVTKRGQDVALRCDPISGHVSLYWYRQALGQGPEFLTYFNYEAQQDKSGLPNDRFSAERPEGSISTLTIQRTEQRDSAMYRCASSPRTGDEAFFGQGTRLTVV.

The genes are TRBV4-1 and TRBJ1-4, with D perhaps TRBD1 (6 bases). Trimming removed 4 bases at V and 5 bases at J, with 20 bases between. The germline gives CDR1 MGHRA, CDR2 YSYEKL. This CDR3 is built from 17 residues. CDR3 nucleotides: TGCGCCAGCAGCCCTCCCGGCACAGGGTCCCTCAATGAAAAACTGTTTTTT. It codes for CASSPPGTGSLNEKLFF.

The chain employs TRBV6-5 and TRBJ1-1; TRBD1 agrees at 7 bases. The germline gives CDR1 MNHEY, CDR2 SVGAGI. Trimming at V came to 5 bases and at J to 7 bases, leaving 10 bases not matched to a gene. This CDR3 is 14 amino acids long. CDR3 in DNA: TGTGCCAGCAGTATTACCGGGACAGCCTTTGAAGCTTTCTTT. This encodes CASSITGTAFEAFF.

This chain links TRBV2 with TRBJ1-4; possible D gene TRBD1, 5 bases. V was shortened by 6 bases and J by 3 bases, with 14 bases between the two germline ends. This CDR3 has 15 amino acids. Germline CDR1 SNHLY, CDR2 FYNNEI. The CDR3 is CASRARVTPNEKLFF. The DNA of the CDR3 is TGTGCCAGCAGGGCCAGGGTAACTCCTAATGAAAAACTGTTTTTT.

As DNA, the CDR3 is TGTGCCAGCAGCCAAGAGCGGCGAGGAAAACTGTTTTTT. Protein product: CASSQERRGKLFF. V usage is TRBV14 and J usage is TRBJ1-4; no firm D call. The ends were cut back, 0 bases at V and 10 bases at J, with 9 bases in the middle. CDR3 length: 13 residues. Looked up from germline, CDR1 is SGHDN and CDR2 is FVKESK.

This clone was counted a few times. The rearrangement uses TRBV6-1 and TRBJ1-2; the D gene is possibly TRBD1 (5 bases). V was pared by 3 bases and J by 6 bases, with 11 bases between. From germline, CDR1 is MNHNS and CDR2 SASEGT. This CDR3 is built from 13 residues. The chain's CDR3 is CASSDRGTHGYTF. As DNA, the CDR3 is TGTGCCAGCAGTGATAGGGGAACCCATGGCTACACCTTC.

The CDR3 DNA reads TGTGCCATCAACCGGGACACCGGAGGAGGAAACACCATATATTTT. Translation gives CAINRDTGGGNTIYF. V is TRBV10-3 and J is TRBJ1-3; TRBD1 is a possible D gene (6 bases). Trimming shortened V by 7 bases and J by 4 bases, and 17 bases separated the two germline ends. This CDR3 contains 15 residues. Germline V lookup: CDR1 ENHRY, CDR2 SYGVKD.

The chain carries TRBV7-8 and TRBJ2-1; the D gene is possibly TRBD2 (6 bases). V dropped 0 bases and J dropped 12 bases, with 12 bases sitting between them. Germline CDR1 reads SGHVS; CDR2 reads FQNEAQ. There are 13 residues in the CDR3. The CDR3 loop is CASSLALAERQFF. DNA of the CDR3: TGTGCCAGCAGCTTAGCACTAGCTGAGCGGCAGTTCTTC.

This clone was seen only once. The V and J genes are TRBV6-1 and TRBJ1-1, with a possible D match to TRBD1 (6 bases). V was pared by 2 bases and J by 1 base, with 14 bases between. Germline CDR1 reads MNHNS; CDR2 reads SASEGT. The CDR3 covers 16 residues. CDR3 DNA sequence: TGTGCCAGCAGTGAACCTCTTCGGACAGCGAACACTGAAGCTTTCTTT. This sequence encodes CASSEPLRTANTEAFF.

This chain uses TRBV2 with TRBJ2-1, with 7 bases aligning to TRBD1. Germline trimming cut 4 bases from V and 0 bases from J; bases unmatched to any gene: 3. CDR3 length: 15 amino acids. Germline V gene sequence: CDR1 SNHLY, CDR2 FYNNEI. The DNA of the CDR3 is TGTGCCAGCAGTGGGGACAGAGCCTCCTACAATGAGCAGTTCTTC. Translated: CASSGDRASYNEQFF.

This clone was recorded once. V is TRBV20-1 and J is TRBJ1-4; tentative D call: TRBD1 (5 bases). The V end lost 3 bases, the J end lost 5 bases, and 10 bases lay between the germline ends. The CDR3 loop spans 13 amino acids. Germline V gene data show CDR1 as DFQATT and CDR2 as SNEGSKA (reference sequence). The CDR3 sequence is CSASGAGNEKLFF. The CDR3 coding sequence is TGCAGTGCTAGTGGGGCAGGGAATGAAAAACTGTTTTTT.

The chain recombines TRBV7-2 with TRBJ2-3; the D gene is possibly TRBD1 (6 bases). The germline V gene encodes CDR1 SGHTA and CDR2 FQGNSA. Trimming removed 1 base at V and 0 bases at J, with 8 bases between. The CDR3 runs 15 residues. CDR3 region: CASSLGGQSTDTQYF. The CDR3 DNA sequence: TGTGCCAGCAGCTTAGGCGGACAGAGCACAGATACGCAGTATTTT.

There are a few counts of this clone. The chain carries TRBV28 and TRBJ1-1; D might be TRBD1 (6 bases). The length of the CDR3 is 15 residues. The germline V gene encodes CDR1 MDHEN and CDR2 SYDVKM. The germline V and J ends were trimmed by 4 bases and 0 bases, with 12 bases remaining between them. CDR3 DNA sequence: TGTGCCAGCAGTTCCCCTGGACAGTTGAACACTGAAGCTTTCTTT. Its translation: CASSSPGQLNTEAFF. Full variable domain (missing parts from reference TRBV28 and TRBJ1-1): DVKVTQSSRYLVKRTGEKVFLECVQDMDHENMFWYRQDPGLGLRLIYFSYDVKMKEKGDIPEGYSVSREKKERFSLILESASTNQTSMYLCASSSPGQLNTEAFFGQGTRLTVV.

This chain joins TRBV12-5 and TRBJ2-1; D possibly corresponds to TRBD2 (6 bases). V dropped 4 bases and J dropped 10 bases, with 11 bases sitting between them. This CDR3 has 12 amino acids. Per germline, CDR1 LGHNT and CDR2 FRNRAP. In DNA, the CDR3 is TGTGCTAGTGGTTCTAGGGACTCCGAGCAGTTCTTC. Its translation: CASGSRDSEQFF.

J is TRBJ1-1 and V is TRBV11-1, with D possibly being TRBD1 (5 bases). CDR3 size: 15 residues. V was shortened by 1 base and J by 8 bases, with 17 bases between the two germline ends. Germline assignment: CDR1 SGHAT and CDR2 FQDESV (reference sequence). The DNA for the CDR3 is TGTGCCAGCAGCTTAGATCAGGGCCAGGCTCAGGAAGCTTTCTTT. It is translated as CASSLDQGQAQEAFF.

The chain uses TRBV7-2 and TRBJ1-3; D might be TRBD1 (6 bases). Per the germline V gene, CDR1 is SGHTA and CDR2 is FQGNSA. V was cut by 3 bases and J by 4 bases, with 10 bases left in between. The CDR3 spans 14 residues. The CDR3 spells CASSFTGSGNTIYF. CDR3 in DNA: TGTGCCAGCAGCTTTACAGGGTCCGGAAACACCATATATTTT.

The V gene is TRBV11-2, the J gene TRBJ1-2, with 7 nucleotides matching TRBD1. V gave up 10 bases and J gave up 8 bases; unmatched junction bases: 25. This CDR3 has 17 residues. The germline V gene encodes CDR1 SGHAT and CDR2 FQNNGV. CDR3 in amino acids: CATQLPGQRSLWRGYTF. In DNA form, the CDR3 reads TGTGCCACCCAACTACCGGGACAGAGATCTCTATGGAGAGGCTACACCTTC.

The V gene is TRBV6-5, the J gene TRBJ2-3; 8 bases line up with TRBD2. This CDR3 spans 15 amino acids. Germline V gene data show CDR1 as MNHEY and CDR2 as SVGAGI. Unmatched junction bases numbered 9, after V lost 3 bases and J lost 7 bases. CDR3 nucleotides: TGTGCCAGCAGTTATCGGCGGGGGGACCTCAATACGCAGTATTTT. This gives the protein CASSYRRGDLNTQYF.

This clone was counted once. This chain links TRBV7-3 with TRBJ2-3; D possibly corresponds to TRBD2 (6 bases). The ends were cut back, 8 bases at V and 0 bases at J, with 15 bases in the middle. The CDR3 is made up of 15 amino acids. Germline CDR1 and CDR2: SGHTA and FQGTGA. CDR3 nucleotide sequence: TGTGCCAGCCGCTCTGGAGGGGCTAGCACAGATACGCAGTATTTT. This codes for CASRSGGASTDTQYF.

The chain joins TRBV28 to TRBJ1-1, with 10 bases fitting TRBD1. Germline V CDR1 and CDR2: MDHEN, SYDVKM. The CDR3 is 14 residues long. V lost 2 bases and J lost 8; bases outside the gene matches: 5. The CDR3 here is CASSLVGTGVEAFF. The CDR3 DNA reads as TGTGCCAGCAGTTTAGTGGGGACAGGGGTGGAAGCTTTCTTT.

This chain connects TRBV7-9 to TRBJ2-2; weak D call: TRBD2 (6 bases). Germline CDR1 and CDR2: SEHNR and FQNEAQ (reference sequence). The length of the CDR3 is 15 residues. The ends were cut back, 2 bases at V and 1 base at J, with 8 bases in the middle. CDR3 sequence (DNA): TGTGCCAGCAGCTTAAAGGAGGGGAACACCGGGGAGCTGTTTTTT. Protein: CASSLKEGNTGELFF.

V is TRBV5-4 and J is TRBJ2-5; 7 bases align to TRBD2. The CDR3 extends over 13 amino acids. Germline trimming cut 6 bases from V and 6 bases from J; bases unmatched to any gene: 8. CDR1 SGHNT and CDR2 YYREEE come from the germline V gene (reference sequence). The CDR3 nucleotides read TGTGCCAGCACGGGGGGTTTAGACAAGACCCAGTACTTC. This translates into CASTGGLDKTQYF.

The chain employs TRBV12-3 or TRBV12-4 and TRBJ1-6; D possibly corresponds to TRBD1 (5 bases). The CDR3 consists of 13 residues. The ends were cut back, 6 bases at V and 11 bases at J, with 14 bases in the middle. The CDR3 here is CASRQGIRPPLHF. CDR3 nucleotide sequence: TGTGCCAGCAGGCAGGGAATTCGACCACCCCTCCACTTT.

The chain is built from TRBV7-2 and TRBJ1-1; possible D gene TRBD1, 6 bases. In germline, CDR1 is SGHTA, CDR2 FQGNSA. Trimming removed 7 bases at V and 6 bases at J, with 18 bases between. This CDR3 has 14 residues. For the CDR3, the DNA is TGTGCCAGCATCCCGTTTGAGGACAGCGCTGAAGCTTTCTTT. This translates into CASIPFEDSAEAFF.

CDR3 protein: CASSRYPSGRDGYTF. CDR3 bases: TGTGCCAGCAGTCGCTACCCCTCAGGGAGGGATGGCTACACCTTC. The chain carries TRBV6-5 and TRBJ1-2, with D perhaps TRBD1 (5 bases). V was cut by 5 bases and J by 6 bases, with 19 bases left in between. CDR1 MNHEY and CDR2 SVGAGI come from the germline V gene. The CDR3 consists of 15 residues.